This is a list of T cell receptor beta chains from one sample in a study of blood T cell repertoires in COVID-19. TCRdb's copy holds only in-frame clones and misses some; the assay was immunoSEQ multiplex PCR. The profile shows about 200,000 clones, approximately 80% of them singletons. Material: peripheral blood. All receptors come from a human donor in a cohort sampled during active COVID-19. Each CDR3 is given with its conserved first and last residue. A D gene is named only where the DNA matches it firmly. Part of the rows lack a size; the others show once, few, many or a class for expanded clones.

CDR3 protein: CASSGTGNFYGYTF
CDR3 DNA: TGTGCCAGCAGCGGGACAGGGAATTTCTATGGCTACACCTTC
CDR3 length: 14
clone size: -
J gene: TRBJ1-2
D gene: TRBD1
V gene: TRBV2

CDR3 protein: CASSPPGGETQYF
CDR3 DNA: TGTGCCAGCTCACCACCAGGGGGAGAGACCCAGTACTTC
CDR3 length: 13
clone size: -
J gene: TRBJ2-5
D gene: -
V gene: TRBV18

CDR3 protein: CASSPWLAGEIYNEQFF
CDR3 DNA: TGTGCCAGCAGTCCCTGGCTAGCGGGAGAGATCTACAATGAGCAGTTCTTC
CDR3 length: 17
clone size: -
J gene: TRBJ2-1
D gene: TRBD2
V gene: TRBV27

CDR3 protein: CASSRGTPNEKLFF
CDR3 DNA: TGTGCCAGTAGTAGGGGCACGCCTAATGAAAAACTGTTTTTT
CDR3 length: 14
clone size: -
J gene: TRBJ1-4
D gene: -
V gene: TRBV19

CDR3 protein: CAWSVHLAGLAGWDTQYF
CDR3 DNA: TGTGCCTGGAGTGTACATCTTGCGGGACTAGCGGGATGGGATACGCAGTATTTT
CDR3 length: 18
clone size: -
J gene: TRBJ2-3
D gene: TRBD2
V gene: TRBV30

CDR3 protein: CASSQVGGANTF
CDR3 DNA: TGTGCCAGCAGCCAAGTCGGAGGGGCTAACACCTTC
CDR3 length: 12
clone size: -
J gene: TRBJ1-2
D gene: -
V gene: TRBV3-1/TRBV3-2

CDR3 protein: CAISEWAGGPDGELFF
CDR3 DNA: TGTGCCATCAGTGAATGGGCGGGAGGGCCCGACGGGGAGCTGTTTTTT
CDR3 length: 16
clone size: -
J gene: TRBJ2-2
D gene: TRBD2
V gene: TRBV10-3

CDR3 protein: CASSPPGLEYNEQFF
CDR3 DNA: TGTGCCAGCAGCCCACCGGGACTGGAATACAATGAGCAGTTCTTC
CDR3 length: 15
clone size: -
J gene: TRBJ2-1
D gene: -
V gene: TRBV3-1/TRBV3-2

CDR3 protein: CASSDSGLAGRAATQYF
CDR3 DNA: TGTGCCAGCAGTGACTCGGGACTAGCGGGCCGGGCCGCTACGCAGTATTTT
CDR3 length: 17
clone size: -
J gene: TRBJ2-3
D gene: TRBD2
V gene: TRBV2

CDR3 protein: CASSELAGFRNTEAFF
CDR3 DNA: TGCGCCAGCAGTGAGTTGGCAGGGTTTAGGAACACTGAAGCTTTCTTT
CDR3 length: 16
clone size: -
J gene: TRBJ1-1
D gene: -
V gene: TRBV10-1

CDR3 protein: CASSQPTVQETQYF
CDR3 DNA: TGCGCCAGCAGCCAACCGACAGTACAAGAGACCCAGTACTTC
CDR3 length: 14
clone size: -
J gene: TRBJ2-5
D gene: -
V gene: TRBV4-1

CDR3 protein: CSVEAVRSVNTEAFF
CDR3 DNA: TGCAGCGTTGAAGCGGTACGGTCGGTGAACACTGAAGCTTTCTTT
CDR3 length: 15
clone size: -
J gene: TRBJ1-1
D gene: -
V gene: TRBV29-1

CDR3 protein: CASSPSRPGLNEQFF
CDR3 DNA: TGTGCCAGCTCACCCTCCCGTCCGGGTTTGAATGAGCAGTTCTTC
CDR3 length: 15
clone size: -
J gene: TRBJ2-1
D gene: -
V gene: TRBV18

CDR3 protein: CSASYRGETQYF
CDR3 DNA: TGCAGTGCTAGTTACAGGGGAGAGACCCAGTACTTC
CDR3 length: 12
clone size: -
J gene: TRBJ2-5
D gene: TRBD1
V gene: TRBV20-1

CDR3 protein: CASSTRQGNSNQPQHF
CDR3 DNA: TGTGCCAGCAGCACGCGACAGGGGAATAGCAATCAGCCCCAGCATTTT
CDR3 length: 16
clone size: -
J gene: TRBJ1-5
D gene: -
V gene: TRBV21-1

CDR3 protein: CASKTGVGSSYEQYF
CDR3 DNA: TGCGCCAGCAAAACGGGGGTGGGAAGCTCCTACGAGCAGTACTTC
CDR3 length: 15
clone size: -
J gene: TRBJ2-7
D gene: -
V gene: TRBV4-1

CDR3 protein: CASSPGPSEKLFF
CDR3 DNA: TGTGCCAGTAGCCCTGGCCCCTCTGAAAAACTGTTTTTT
CDR3 length: 13
clone size: -
J gene: TRBJ1-4
D gene: -
V gene: TRBV19

CDR3 protein: CASRGAGRTEAFF
CDR3 DNA: TGTGCCAGCAGGGGCGCGGGTAGGACTGAAGCTTTCTTT
CDR3 length: 13
clone size: -
J gene: TRBJ1-1
D gene: -
V gene: TRBV2

CDR3 protein: CASSFYAAAPGELFF
CDR3 DNA: TGTGCCAGCAGCTTTTATGCGGCTGCACCCGGGGAGCTGTTTTTT
CDR3 length: 15
clone size: -
J gene: TRBJ2-2
D gene: -
V gene: TRBV6-4

CDR3 protein: CASSIDFTGASREQYF
CDR3 DNA: TGTGCCAGTAGTATAGATTTCACAGGCGCGTCACGGGAGCAGTACTTC
CDR3 length: 16
clone size: -
J gene: TRBJ2-7
D gene: -
V gene: TRBV19

CDR3 protein: CATSRVTGFEKLFF
CDR3 DNA: TGTGCCACCAGCAGAGTAACAGGGTTCGAAAAACTGTTTTTT
CDR3 length: 14
clone size: -
J gene: TRBJ1-4
D gene: -
V gene: TRBV15

CDR3 protein: CASSLGLAGTYEQYF
CDR3 DNA: TGTGCCAGCAGTTTGGGACTAGCGGGAACCTACGAGCAGTACTTC
CDR3 length: 15
clone size: -
J gene: TRBJ2-7
D gene: TRBD2
V gene: TRBV27

CDR3 protein: CASSLAGGTEAFF
CDR3 DNA: TGTGCCAGCAGCCTAGCAGGGGGCACTGAAGCTTTCTTT
CDR3 length: 13
clone size: -
J gene: TRBJ1-1
D gene: TRBD1
V gene: TRBV12-3/TRBV12-4

CDR3 protein: CASTTGVNSPLHF
CDR3 DNA: TGTGCCAGCACGACAGGGGTAAATTCACCCCTCCACTTT
CDR3 length: 13
clone size: -
J gene: TRBJ1-6
D gene: TRBD1
V gene: TRBV2

CDR3 protein: CASSLVASYNEQFF
CDR3 DNA: TGTGCCAGCAGTTTAGTGGCTTCTTACAATGAGCAGTTCTTC
CDR3 length: 14
clone size: -
J gene: TRBJ2-1
D gene: -
V gene: TRBV27

CDR3 protein: CASSRHDSNQPQHF
CDR3 DNA: TGTGCCAGCAGCCGACACGATAGCAATCAGCCCCAGCATTTT
CDR3 length: 14
clone size: -
J gene: TRBJ1-5
D gene: -
V gene: TRBV7-9

CDR3 protein: CASSPWGQGWDTGELFF
CDR3 DNA: TGTGCCAGCAGCCCGTGGGGACAGGGATGGGACACCGGGGAGCTGTTTTTT
CDR3 length: 17
clone size: -
J gene: TRBJ2-2
D gene: TRBD1
V gene: TRBV9

CDR3 protein: CASSLGRGGELFF
CDR3 DNA: TGTGCCAGCAGTCTGGGTAGGGGCGGGGAGCTGTTTTTT
CDR3 length: 13
clone size: -
J gene: TRBJ2-2
D gene: -
V gene: TRBV12-3/TRBV12-4

CDR3 protein: CASSADMVGTQYF
CDR3 DNA: TGTGCCAGCAGCGCAGACATGGTGGGGACCCAGTACTTC
CDR3 length: 13
clone size: -
J gene: TRBJ2-5
D gene: -
V gene: TRBV9

CDR3 protein: CASSSEGTAPSGYGYTF
CDR3 DNA: TGTGCCAGCAGCTCCGAAGGGACAGCTCCTTCTGGGTATGGCTACACCTTC
CDR3 length: 17
clone size: once
J gene: TRBJ1-2
D gene: TRBD1
V gene: TRBV7-2

CDR3 protein: CASSLQQGLYEQYF
CDR3 DNA: TGCGCCAGCAGCTTGCAACAGGGTTTGTACGAGCAGTACTTC
CDR3 length: 14
clone size: -
J gene: TRBJ2-7
D gene: -
V gene: TRBV5-1

CDR3 protein: CASSPPVRNTEAFF
CDR3 DNA: TGTGCCAGCAGTCCCCCGGTTAGGAACACTGAAGCTTTCTTT
CDR3 length: 14
clone size: -
J gene: TRBJ1-1
D gene: -
V gene: TRBV28

CDR3 protein: CASSRVTSGRSGGELFF
CDR3 DNA: TGCGCCAGCAGCCGAGTGACTAGCGGGAGGTCGGGCGGGGAGCTGTTTTTT
CDR3 length: 17
clone size: -
J gene: TRBJ2-2
D gene: TRBD2
V gene: TRBV5-1

CDR3 protein: CASYPREGNSYNEQFF
CDR3 DNA: TGTGCCAGCTACCCACGGGAGGGCAACTCCTACAATGAGCAGTTCTTC
CDR3 length: 16
clone size: -
J gene: TRBJ2-1
D gene: TRBD2
V gene: TRBV18

CDR3 protein: CASSSIPPLWGLDTGELFF
CDR3 DNA: TGTGCCAGTAGTTCAATCCCCCCTTTATGGGGGCTGGACACCGGGGAGCTGTTTTTT
CDR3 length: 19
clone size: -
J gene: TRBJ2-2
D gene: -
V gene: TRBV19

CDR3 protein: CASSVGLAGAGEQYF
CDR3 DNA: TGTGCCAGCAGTGTGGGACTAGCGGGAGCGGGCGAGCAGTACTTC
CDR3 length: 15
clone size: -
J gene: TRBJ2-7
D gene: TRBD2
V gene: TRBV2

CDR3 protein: CASSIGGTAWYEETQYF
CDR3 DNA: TGTGCCAGTAGTATAGGGGGGACAGCATGGTATGAGGAGACCCAGTACTTC
CDR3 length: 17
clone size: -
J gene: TRBJ2-5
D gene: TRBD1
V gene: TRBV19

CDR3 protein: CASSHSGVPTDTQYF
CDR3 DNA: TGCGCCAGCAGTCATTCAGGTGTACCCACAGATACGCAGTATTTT
CDR3 length: 15
clone size: -
J gene: TRBJ2-3
D gene: -
V gene: TRBV23-1

CDR3 protein: CASSPQGAVQINTEAFF
CDR3 DNA: TGTGCCAGCAGCCCTCAGGGGGCGGTTCAGATTAACACTGAAGCTTTCTTT
CDR3 length: 17
clone size: once
J gene: TRBJ1-1
D gene: TRBD1
V gene: TRBV3-1/TRBV3-2

CDR3 protein: CASSLASGQGYEQYF
CDR3 DNA: TGTGCCAGCAGCTTAGCTTCGGGACAGGGTTACGAGCAGTACTTC
CDR3 length: 15
clone size: -
J gene: TRBJ2-7
D gene: TRBD1
V gene: TRBV7-2

CDR3 protein: CASSPRGLGETQYF
CDR3 DNA: TGTGCCAGCAGTCCCAGGGGGCTCGGGGAGACCCAGTACTTC
CDR3 length: 14
clone size: -
J gene: TRBJ2-5
D gene: TRBD1
V gene: TRBV27

CDR3 protein: CASSSQGFLSYEQYF
CDR3 DNA: TGTGCCAGCAGTTCGCAGGGATTTTTATCCTACGAGCAGTACTTC
CDR3 length: 15
clone size: -
J gene: TRBJ2-7
D gene: -
V gene: TRBV5-4

CDR3 protein: CASSSRTDRGTEAFF
CDR3 DNA: TGTGCCAGCAGCTCTAGAACGGACAGGGGCACTGAAGCTTTCTTT
CDR3 length: 15
clone size: once
J gene: TRBJ1-1
D gene: TRBD1
V gene: TRBV7-7

CDR3 protein: CASSHRTANYGYTF
CDR3 DNA: TGTGCCAGCAGCCATCGGACAGCTAACTATGGCTACACCTTC
CDR3 length: 14
clone size: -
J gene: TRBJ1-2
D gene: -
V gene: TRBV3-1/TRBV3-2

CDR3 protein: CASSLAPSGSYEQYF
CDR3 DNA: TGTGCCAGCAGCTTAGCGCCTAGCGGGAGTTACGAGCAGTACTTC
CDR3 length: 15
clone size: -
J gene: TRBJ2-7
D gene: TRBD2
V gene: TRBV7-9

CDR3 protein: CASSFMSGEAFF
CDR3 DNA: TGTGCCAGCAGCTTTATGAGTGGTGAAGCTTTCTTT
CDR3 length: 12
clone size: once
J gene: TRBJ1-1
D gene: -
V gene: TRBV7-9

CDR3 protein: CASSYIGGGRVETQYF
CDR3 DNA: TGTGCCAGCAGTTACATTGGGGGGGGCCGGGTAGAGACCCAGTACTTC
CDR3 length: 16
clone size: -
J gene: TRBJ2-5
D gene: -
V gene: TRBV6-5

CDR3 protein: CASSPGLAGVWGEETQYF
CDR3 DNA: TGTGCCAGCTCACCAGGGCTAGCGGGAGTTTGGGGAGAAGAGACCCAGTACTTC
CDR3 length: 18
clone size: -
J gene: TRBJ2-5
D gene: TRBD2
V gene: TRBV18

CDR3 protein: CASSPRQGEGTEAFF
CDR3 DNA: TGTGCCAGTAGTCCAAGACAGGGTGAAGGGACTGAAGCTTTCTTT
CDR3 length: 15
clone size: -
J gene: TRBJ1-1
D gene: TRBD1
V gene: TRBV19

CDR3 protein: CASSLKWRTSGRAGSYNEQFF
CDR3 DNA: TGTGCCAGCAGTTTAAAGTGGAGGACTAGCGGGAGGGCTGGTTCCTACAATGAGCAGTTCTTC
CDR3 length: 21
clone size: -
J gene: TRBJ2-1
D gene: TRBD2
V gene: TRBV27

CDR3 protein: CASSLEDRRSEKLFF
CDR3 DNA: TGTGCCAGCAGTTTAGAGGACAGGAGATCTGAAAAACTGTTTTTT
CDR3 length: 15
clone size: -
J gene: TRBJ1-4
D gene: TRBD1
V gene: TRBV28

CDR3 protein: CASSSSDRGPQPQHF
CDR3 DNA: TGTGCCAGCAGCTCATCGGACAGGGGGCCTCAGCCCCAGCATTTT
CDR3 length: 15
clone size: -
J gene: TRBJ1-5
D gene: TRBD1
V gene: TRBV7-9

CDR3 protein: CAGGTSGRSSYNEQFF
CDR3 DNA: TGTGCCGGTGGGACTAGCGGGAGGTCTTCCTACAATGAGCAGTTCTTC
CDR3 length: 16
clone size: -
J gene: TRBJ2-1
D gene: TRBD2
V gene: TRBV28

CDR3 protein: CASSASEDEQFF
CDR3 DNA: TGTGCCAGCAGTGCCTCGGAGGATGAGCAGTTCTTC
CDR3 length: 12
clone size: -
J gene: TRBJ2-1
D gene: -
V gene: TRBV2

CDR3 protein: CASSAGQGATKETQYF
CDR3 DNA: TGTGCCAGCAGTGCGGGACAGGGGGCAACTAAAGAGACCCAGTACTTC
CDR3 length: 16
clone size: many
J gene: TRBJ2-5
D gene: TRBD1
V gene: TRBV25-1